The entry that follows covers one TCR beta chain sequence. Its matching antigen is unknown. PCR amplification relied on 60 Vbeta primers (plus 13 Jbeta primers). Per the original methods: There were around 80 million unique TCR beta chains by a later count, and about 12 million of them were shared. Assay used: immunoSEQ multiplex PCR; TCRdb lists only in-frame clones, some missing. That table gives V, J and clone size, and the DNA gave D and trimming. The sample has 130,000 or so clones; more than 55% are singletons. The data stem from a study of cytomegalovirus exposure and HLA in healthy donors. General observations from the study: When analyzed later, a missense DCLRE1C variant was found to be linked to TCR beta V- and J-gene trimming. HLA alleles showed associations with 16,951 TCR beta sequences in a later analysis, at a 0.05 false discovery rate.

The CDR3 has 16 residues. Germline CDR1 MNHNS, CDR2 SASEGT. Trimming pared 1 base from V and 5 bases from J, leaving 16 bases between. The TCR sequence derives from an older woman in good health and CMV-seronegative. The sequencing sample was made of PBMCs. The J gene is TRBJ2-3, the V gene TRBV6-1, with a possible D match to TRBD2 (5 bases). Written as DNA, the CDR3 is TGTGCCAGCAGTGAAGGGACTGAGAGGTGGAGAGATACGCAGTATTTT. Amino acid sequence: CASSEGTERWRDTQYF.